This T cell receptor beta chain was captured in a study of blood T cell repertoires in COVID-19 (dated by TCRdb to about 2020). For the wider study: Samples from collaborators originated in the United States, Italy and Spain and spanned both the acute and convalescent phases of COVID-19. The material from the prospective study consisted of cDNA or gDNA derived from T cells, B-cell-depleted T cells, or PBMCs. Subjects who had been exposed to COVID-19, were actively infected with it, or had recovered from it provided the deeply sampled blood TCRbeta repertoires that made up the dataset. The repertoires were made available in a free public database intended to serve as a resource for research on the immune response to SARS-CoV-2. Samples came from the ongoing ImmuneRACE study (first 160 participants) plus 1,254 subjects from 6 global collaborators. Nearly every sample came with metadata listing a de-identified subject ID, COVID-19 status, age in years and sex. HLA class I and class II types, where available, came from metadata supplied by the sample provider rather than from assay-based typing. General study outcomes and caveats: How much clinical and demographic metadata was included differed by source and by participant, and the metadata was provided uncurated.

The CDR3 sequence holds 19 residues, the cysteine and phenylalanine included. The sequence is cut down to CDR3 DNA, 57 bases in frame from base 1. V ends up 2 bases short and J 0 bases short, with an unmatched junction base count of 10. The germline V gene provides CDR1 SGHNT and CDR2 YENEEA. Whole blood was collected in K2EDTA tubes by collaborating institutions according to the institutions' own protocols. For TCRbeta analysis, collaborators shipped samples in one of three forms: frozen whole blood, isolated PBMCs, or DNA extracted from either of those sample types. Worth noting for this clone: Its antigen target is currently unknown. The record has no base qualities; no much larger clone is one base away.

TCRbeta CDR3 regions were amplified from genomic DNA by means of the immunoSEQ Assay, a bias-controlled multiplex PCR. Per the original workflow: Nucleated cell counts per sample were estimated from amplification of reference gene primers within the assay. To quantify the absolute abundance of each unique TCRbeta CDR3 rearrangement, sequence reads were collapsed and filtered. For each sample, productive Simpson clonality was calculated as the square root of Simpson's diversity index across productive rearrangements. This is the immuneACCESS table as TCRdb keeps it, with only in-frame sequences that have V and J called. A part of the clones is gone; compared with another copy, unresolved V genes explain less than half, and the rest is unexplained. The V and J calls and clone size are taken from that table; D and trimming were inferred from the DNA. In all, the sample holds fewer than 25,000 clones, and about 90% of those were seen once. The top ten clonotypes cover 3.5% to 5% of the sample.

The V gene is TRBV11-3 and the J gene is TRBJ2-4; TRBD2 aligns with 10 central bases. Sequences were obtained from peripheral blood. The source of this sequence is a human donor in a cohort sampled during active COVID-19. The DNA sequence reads TGTGCCAGCAGCTTACGGAGCGGGGGGGGAACCTTAGCCAAAAACATTCAGTACTTC. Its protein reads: CASSLRSGGGTLAKNIQYF.